Listed below are T cell receptor beta chains from one sample, sequenced in a study of blood T cell repertoires in COVID-19. Assay: immunoSEQ multiplex PCR; the TCRdb copy retains only in-frame clones and omits some. This sample yields 150,000 to 200,000 clones, of which roughly 79% are seen a single time; approximately 12% belongs to the top ten. Material for sequencing was peripheral blood. These receptors were taken from a woman of 80 years or more with COVID-19, enrolled during active disease. Each CDR3 is given with its conserved first and last residue. Each record gives: clone size, D gene, CDR3 length, J gene, V gene, CDR3 DNA, CDR3 protein. The D gene is left open where the match is weak. Where a row states a size, it is once, few, many or the class of an expanded clone; other rows omit it.

NA,NA,18,TRBJ2-6,TRBV24-1,TGTGCCACCAGTGATACCGGGACTTGGCACTCTGGGGCCAACGTCCTGACTTTC,CATSDTGTWHSGANVLTF
NA,NA,16,TRBJ2-3,TRBV2,TGTGCCAGCAGTGAAGGTGGGACACCCAGCACAGATACGCAGTATTTT,CASSEGGTPSTDTQYF
NA,NA,14,TRBJ2-7,TRBV5-1,TGCGCCAGCAGCTTGGAGGGGGGGCAAAACGAGCAGTACTTC,CASSLEGGQNEQYF
NA,TRBD1,14,TRBJ1-1,TRBV6-4,TGTGCCAGCAGTTCCATAGGGGGCGAGACTGAAGCTTTCTTT,CASSSIGGETEAFF
NA,NA,14,TRBJ1-4,TRBV28,TGTGCCAGCAGGCCAGGGGTAACTAATGAAAAACTGTTTTTT,CASRPGVTNEKLFF
NA,NA,14,TRBJ1-3,TRBV19,TGTGCCAGTAGTATAGAGAGGCCTGGAAACACCATATATTTT,CASSIERPGNTIYF
NA,NA,14,TRBJ2-6,TRBV5-1,TGCGCCAGCAGCGCCACTTCTGGGGCCAACGTCCTGACTTTC,CASSATSGANVLTF
NA,NA,13,TRBJ1-2,TRBV10-3,TGTGCCATCAGGGACAGTCAGGTCTATGGCTACACCTTC,CAIRDSQVYGYTF
few,TRBD1,18,TRBJ1-2,TRBV5-8,TGTGCCAGCAGCCCGGTTCGGGACAGGGTGTGGGTATCCTATGGCTACACCTTC,CASSPVRDRVWVSYGYTF
once,TRBD2,16,TRBJ2-7,TRBV5-5,TGTGCCAGCAGCTTGGCCCCCGGACTAGCGACCTACGAGCAGTACTTC,CASSLAPGLATYEQYF
NA,NA,15,TRBJ1-4,TRBV7-9,TGTGCCAGCAGCTTATGGGGCCAAACTAATGAAAAACTGTTTTTT,CASSLWGQTNEKLFF
NA,TRBD1,13,TRBJ1-4,TRBV30,TGTGCCTGGTCAGGGGGATATAATGAAAAACTGTTTTTT,CAWSGGYNEKLFF
NA,NA,13,TRBJ1-1,TRBV18,TGTGCCAGCTCACCACGGGCCAGCACTGAAGCTTTCTTT,CASSPRASTEAFF
NA,NA,14,TRBJ2-6,TRBV28,TGTGCCAGCAGTCAGGGGTCTGGGGCCAACGTCCTGACTTTC,CASSQGSGANVLTF
once,NA,13,TRBJ1-3,TRBV4-2,TGTGCCAGCAGCCATCTATCCGGAAACACCATATATTTT,CASSHLSGNTIYF
NA,TRBD2,16,TRBJ2-1,TRBV7-2,TGTGCCAGCAGCTTCGGAGCGGGAGAAAGGAGTGCTGAGCAGTTCTTC,CASSFGAGERSAEQFF
NA,TRBD1,13,TRBJ1-5,TRBV6-5,TGTGCCAGCAGGGCAGGGGGAAATCAGCCCCAGCATTTT,CASRAGGNQPQHF
once,TRBD1,15,TRBJ1-1,TRBV5-4,TGTGCCAGCAGCTTGAGGACGACAGGGGCCACTGAAGCTTTCTTT,CASSLRTTGATEAFF
NA,NA,14,TRBJ1-2,TRBV19,TGTGCCAGTAGTATAGATCAGGGACTTGGAGGCTACACCTTC,CASSIDQGLGGYTF
NA,TRBD2,17,TRBJ2-1,TRBV18,TGTGCCAGCTCCGGGACTAGCGGGGGGAGCTCCTACAATGAGCAGTTCTTC,CASSGTSGGSSYNEQFF
NA,TRBD1,17,TRBJ2-3,TRBV4-3,TGCGCCAGCAGCCAAGATTGGGACAGTGATCTAGCAGATACGCAGTATTTT,CASSQDWDSDLADTQYF
once,TRBD1,12,TRBJ2-7,TRBV6-5,TGTGCCAGCGGGGACAGGGGCTACGAGCAGTACTTC,CASGDRGYEQYF
NA,TRBD1,16,TRBJ2-1,TRBV24-1,TGTGCCACCAGTGATCGGACAGGGATGTCCTACAATGAGCAGTTCTTC,CATSDRTGMSYNEQFF
few,TRBD1,16,TRBJ1-2,TRBV6-5,TGTGCCAGCAGTTACGAGAGGACAGGACTTAACTATGGCTACACCTTC,CASSYERTGLNYGYTF
NA,TRBD1,14,TRBJ2-1,TRBV10-3,TGTGCCATCAGTGAGTCGGGACAGTACAATGAGCAGTTCTTC,CAISESGQYNEQFF
NA,TRBD1,13,TRBJ1-2,TRBV5-4,TGTGCCTATTGGGGACAGGTTAACTATGGCTACACCTTC,CAYWGQVNYGYTF
NA,TRBD2,17,TRBJ2-1,TRBV12-5,TGTGCTAGTGGTTGGACACTTAGCGGGAAAGGGTTAAATGAGCAGTTCTTC,CASGWTLSGKGLNEQFF
NA,TRBD2,16,TRBJ2-1,TRBV7-2,TGTGCCAGCAGCTTAGGTCGGGGGGGGTCCTACAATGAGCAGTTCTTC,CASSLGRGGSYNEQFF
NA,NA,16,TRBJ2-7,TRBV7-8,TGTGCCAGCAGCCCGCCAAAGACAGGCGACTCCTACGAGCAGTACTTC,CASSPPKTGDSYEQYF
NA,NA,16,TRBJ2-7,TRBV5-4,TGTGCCAGCAGTTCTTTTTTGGGCCGGTCGTCCTACGAGCAGTACTTC,CASSSFLGRSSYEQYF
NA,NA,13,TRBJ1-2,TRBV9,TGTGCCAGCAGCGTACCAGGGGTGTCGGGCTACACCTTC,CASSVPGVSGYTF
NA,TRBD1,14,TRBJ1-2,TRBV5-4,TGTGCCAGCAGCCCCGACAGGGTAAACTATGGCTACACCTTC,CASSPDRVNYGYTF
NA,TRBD2,15,TRBJ2-2,TRBV19,TGTGCCAGTAGTCCCTTCGGGACTAGCGAAGGGGAGCTGTTTTTT,CASSPFGTSEGELFF
few,TRBD1,19,TRBJ1-3,TRBV5-5,TGTGCCAGCAGCTTGGCCGTCGTGGGACAGGCTTTCTCTGGAAACACCATATATTTT,CASSLAVVGQAFSGNTIYF
once,NA,14,TRBJ2-1,TRBV2,TGTGCCAGCAGTGAAGCGACAGGAGTGGATGAGCAGTTCTTC,CASSEATGVDEQFF
few,TRBD2,15,TRBJ2-3,TRBV15,TGTGCCACCGCCAAGCCTAGCGGTTATTTAGATACGCAGTATTTT,CATAKPSGYLDTQYF
NA,NA,14,TRBJ2-1,TRBV7-6,TGTGCCAGCAGCCCGTTACCCAGGGAGGATGAGCAGTTCTTC,CASSPLPREDEQFF
once,TRBD2,18,TRBJ2-2,TRBV24-1,TGTGCCACCAGTACTTGGACTAGCGGGGATATGAACACCGGGGAGCTGTTTTTT,CATSTWTSGDMNTGELFF
NA,TRBD1,17,TRBJ1-2,TRBV6-2/TRBV6-3,TGTGCCAGCAGCCGGGGACAGGGACCACTGAGGTCCTATGGCTACACCTTC,CASSRGQGPLRSYGYTF
NA,TRBD1,18,TRBJ2-3,TRBV10-1,TGCGCCAGCAGTGATCGGACAGGAAAGAAACGTAGCACAGATACGCAGTATTTT,CASSDRTGKKRSTDTQYF
NA,TRBD1,14,TRBJ1-2,TRBV11-1,TGTGCCAGCAGCTTCTCTGGGGACAGCTATGGCTACACCTTC,CASSFSGDSYGYTF
NA,NA,15,TRBJ2-7,TRBV6-6,TGTGCCAGCAGCTCACCTAGCGTGCGTGGATACGAGCAGTACTTC,CASSSPSVRGYEQYF
NA,NA,12,TRBJ1-4,TRBV19,TGTGCCAGTAGTCCACGGACACGATTGCTGTTTTTT,CASSPRTRLLFF
NA,NA,15,TRBJ1-3,TRBV7-2,TGTGCCAGCAGCTTCAACAGAGACTCTGGAAACACCATATATTTT,CASSFNRDSGNTIYF
NA,NA,13,TRBJ1-1,TRBV4-2,TGTGCCAGCAGCCCCAGGCTGAACACTGAAGCTTTCTTT,CASSPRLNTEAFF
NA,NA,13,TRBJ2-1,TRBV3-1/TRBV3-2,TGTGCCAGCAGCCAAGCTCGCTACAATGAGCAGTTCTTC,CASSQARYNEQFF